Sequencing of this TCR beta chain was carried out in a study of blood T cells in healthy people across ages. The amount of total RNA extracted per sample was at least 5 micrograms. Germline CDR1 reads SQVTM; CDR2 reads ANQGSEA. Trimming cost V 4 bases and J 5 bases, with 12 bases left between them. The CDR3 is 12 amino acids. A second PCR of about 6 to 11 cycles used a sample-barcoded 5' primer and a J-beta primer mix. TCRdb processed the 5' RACE reads anew with MiXCR; each CDR3 protein has one entry. Of roughly 2 million distinct CDR3 sequences listed, about 50% are singletons. The sequence came from a woman between 35 and 50 years old in good health. The specimen sequenced was blood. The chain employs TRBV29-1 and TRBJ2-7, with a weak D call TRBD1 (5 bases). This chain's CDR3 is CSVGPQVDEQYF. In DNA form, the CDR3 reads TGCAGCGTTGGTCCACAGGTGGACGAGCAGTACTTC.